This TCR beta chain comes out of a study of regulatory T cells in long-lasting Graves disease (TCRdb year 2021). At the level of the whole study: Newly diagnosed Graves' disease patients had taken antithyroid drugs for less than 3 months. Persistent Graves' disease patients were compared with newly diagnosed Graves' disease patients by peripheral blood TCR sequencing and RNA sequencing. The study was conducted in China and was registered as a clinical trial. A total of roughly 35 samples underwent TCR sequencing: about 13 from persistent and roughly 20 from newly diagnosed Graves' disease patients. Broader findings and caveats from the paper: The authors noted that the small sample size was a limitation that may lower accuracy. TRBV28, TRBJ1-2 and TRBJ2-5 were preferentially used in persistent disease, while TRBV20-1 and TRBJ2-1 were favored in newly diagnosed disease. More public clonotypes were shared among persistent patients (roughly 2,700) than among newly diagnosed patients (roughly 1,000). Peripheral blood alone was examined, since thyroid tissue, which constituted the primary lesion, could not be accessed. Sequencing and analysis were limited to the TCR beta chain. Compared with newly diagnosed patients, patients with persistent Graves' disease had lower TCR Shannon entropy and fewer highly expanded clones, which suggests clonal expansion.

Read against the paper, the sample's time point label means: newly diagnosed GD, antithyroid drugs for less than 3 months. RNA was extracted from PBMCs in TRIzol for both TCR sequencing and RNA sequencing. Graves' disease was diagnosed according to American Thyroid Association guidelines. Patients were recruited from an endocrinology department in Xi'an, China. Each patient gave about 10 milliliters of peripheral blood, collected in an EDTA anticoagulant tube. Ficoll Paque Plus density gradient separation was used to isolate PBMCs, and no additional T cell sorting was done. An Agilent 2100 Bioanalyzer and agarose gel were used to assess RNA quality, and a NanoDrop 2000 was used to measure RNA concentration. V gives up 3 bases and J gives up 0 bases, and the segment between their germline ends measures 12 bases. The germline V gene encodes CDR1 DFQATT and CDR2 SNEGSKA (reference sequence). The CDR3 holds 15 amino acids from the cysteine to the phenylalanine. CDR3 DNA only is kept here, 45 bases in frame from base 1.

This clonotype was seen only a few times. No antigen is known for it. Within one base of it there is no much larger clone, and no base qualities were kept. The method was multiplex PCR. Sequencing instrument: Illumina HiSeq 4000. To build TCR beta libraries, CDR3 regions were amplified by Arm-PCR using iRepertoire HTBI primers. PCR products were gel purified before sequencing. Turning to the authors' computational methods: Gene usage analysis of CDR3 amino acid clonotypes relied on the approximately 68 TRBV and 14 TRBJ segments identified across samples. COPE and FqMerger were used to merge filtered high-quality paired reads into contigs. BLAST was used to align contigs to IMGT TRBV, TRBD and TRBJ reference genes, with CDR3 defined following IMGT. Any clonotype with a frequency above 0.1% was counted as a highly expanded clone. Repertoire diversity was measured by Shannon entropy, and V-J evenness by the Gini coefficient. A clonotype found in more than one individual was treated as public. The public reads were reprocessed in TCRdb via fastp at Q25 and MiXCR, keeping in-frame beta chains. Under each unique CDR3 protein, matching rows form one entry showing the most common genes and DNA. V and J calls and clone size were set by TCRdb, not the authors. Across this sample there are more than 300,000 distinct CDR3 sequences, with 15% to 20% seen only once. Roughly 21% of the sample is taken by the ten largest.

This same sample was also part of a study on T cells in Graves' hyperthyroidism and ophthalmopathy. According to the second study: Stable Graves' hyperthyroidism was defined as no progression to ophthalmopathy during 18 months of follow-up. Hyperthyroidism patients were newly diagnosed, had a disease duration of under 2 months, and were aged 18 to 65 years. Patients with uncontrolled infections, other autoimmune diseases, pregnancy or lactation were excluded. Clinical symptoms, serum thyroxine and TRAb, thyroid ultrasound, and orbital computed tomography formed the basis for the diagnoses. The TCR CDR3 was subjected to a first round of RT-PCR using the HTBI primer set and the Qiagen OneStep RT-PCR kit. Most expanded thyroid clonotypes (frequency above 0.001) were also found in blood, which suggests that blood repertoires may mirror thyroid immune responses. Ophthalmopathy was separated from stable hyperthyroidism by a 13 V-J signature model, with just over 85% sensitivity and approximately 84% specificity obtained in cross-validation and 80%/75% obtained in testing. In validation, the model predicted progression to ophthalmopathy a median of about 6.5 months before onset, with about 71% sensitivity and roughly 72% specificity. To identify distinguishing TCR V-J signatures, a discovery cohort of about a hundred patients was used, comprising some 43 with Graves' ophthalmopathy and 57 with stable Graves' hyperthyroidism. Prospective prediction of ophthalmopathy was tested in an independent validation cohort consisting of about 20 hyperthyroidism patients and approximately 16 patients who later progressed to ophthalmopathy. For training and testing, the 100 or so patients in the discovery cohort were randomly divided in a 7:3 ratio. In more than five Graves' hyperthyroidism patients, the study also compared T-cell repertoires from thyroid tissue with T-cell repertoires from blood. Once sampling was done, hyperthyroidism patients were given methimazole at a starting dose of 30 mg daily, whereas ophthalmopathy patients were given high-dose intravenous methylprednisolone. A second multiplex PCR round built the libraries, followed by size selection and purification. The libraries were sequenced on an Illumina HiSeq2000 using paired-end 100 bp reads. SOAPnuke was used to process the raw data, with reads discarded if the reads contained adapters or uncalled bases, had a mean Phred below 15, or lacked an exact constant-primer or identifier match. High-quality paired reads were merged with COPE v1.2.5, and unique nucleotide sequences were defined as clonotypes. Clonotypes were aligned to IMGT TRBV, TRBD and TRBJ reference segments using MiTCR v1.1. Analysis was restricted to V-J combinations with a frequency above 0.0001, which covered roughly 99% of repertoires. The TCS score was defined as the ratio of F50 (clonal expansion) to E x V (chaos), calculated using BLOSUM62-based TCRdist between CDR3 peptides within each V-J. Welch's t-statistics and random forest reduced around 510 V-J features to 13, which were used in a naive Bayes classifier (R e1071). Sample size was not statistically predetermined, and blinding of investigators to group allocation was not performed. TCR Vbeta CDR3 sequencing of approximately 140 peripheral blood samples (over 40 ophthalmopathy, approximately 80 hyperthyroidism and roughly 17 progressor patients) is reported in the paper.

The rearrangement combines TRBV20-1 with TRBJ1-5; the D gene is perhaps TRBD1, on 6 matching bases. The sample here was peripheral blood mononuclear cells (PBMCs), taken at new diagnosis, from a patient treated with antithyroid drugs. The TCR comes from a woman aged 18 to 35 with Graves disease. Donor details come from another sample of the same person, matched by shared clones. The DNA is TGCAGTGCTAGCGCGGGACAATATAGCAATCAGCCCCAGCATTTT. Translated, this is CSASAGQYSNQPQHF.